This T cell receptor (beta chain) derives from a study of graft-versus-host responses after intestinal transplantation. Study-level background: Multivisceral, liver-intestinal, or isolated intestinal grafts went to recipients.

Findings of the study overall: The recipient marrow held GvH clones, and some of them showed up first in ileum or blood. Elevated graft-versus-host to host-versus-graft clonal ratios in allografts were recorded for patients with graft-donor T cell macrochimerism.

From germline, CDR1 is MGHRA and CDR2 YSYEKL. This CDR3 spans 14 amino acids. Trimming cost V 1 base and J 7 bases, with 10 bases left between them. Sorted after the reaction were proliferating CFSE-low CD3+CD4+ and CD3+CD8+ responders. Measured with immunoSEQ multiplex PCR; TCRdb has only the in-frame clones, and not every one. The sample consists of about 14,000 clones, roughly 29% of them appearing once. This material consisted of alloreactive CD4+ T cells from a mixed lymphocyte reaction culture, taken before intestinal transplant. Subset meaning: CFSE-low proliferating T cells sorted from roughly six-day pre-transplant mixed lymphocyte reaction (GvH or HvG direction). The sequence was collected from a human patient who received an intestinal transplant. This chain links TRBV4-1 with TRBJ1-4; D is unclear. CDR3 DNA: TGCGCCAGCAGCCAAGGGCGACTCGGTGAAAAACTGTTTTTT. It codes for CASSQGRLGEKLFF.